The clone carrying this T cell receptor (beta chain) was seen repeatedly, ten times or more. The data derive from a study of T cell repertoires in cytomegalovirus infection. This CDR3 comprises 17 residues. J was trimmed by 7 bases and V by 6 bases; bases with no gene match: 13. TCRdb reprocessed the reads via MiXCR and lists one record per CDR3 protein. The table has nearly 450,000 distinct CDR3 sequences, 31% seen once. The source is a human donor in good health (CMV status not recorded). Some clones in this sample may be carry-over from other donors' samples. The sequencing sample was made of PBMCs. The chain employs TRBV12-3 or TRBV12-4 and TRBJ2-2; 11 bases line up with TRBD2. The CDR3 DNA reads TGTGCCAGCAGCTCTCGTAGCGGGGGGGCCGGTGGCGGGGAGCTGTTTTTT. It yields the protein CASSSRSGGAGGGELFF.